The entry below gives a single TCR beta chain sequence along with its context. In germline, CDR1 is SGHAT, CDR2 FQNNGV. With 2 bases removed from V and 5 bases from J, the gap between germline ends came to 18 bases. This CDR3 spans 16 amino acids. The authors reverse transcribed 0.5 to 1 ug RNA with random hexamers. Amplification of TCR beta CDR3 was carried out by immunoSEQ multiplex PCR, which covered 54 Vbeta and 13 Jbeta segments. TCRdb re-called the immunoSEQ multiplex PCR reads through MiXCR, storing one row per CDR3 protein. Of hundreds of thousands of distinct CDR3 sequences in the sample, almost 97% were seen once. CD8+ and CD4+ blood T cells underwent TCR beta sequencing. Diagnostic criteria defined recently for definite or probable disease were met by the Susac syndrome patients. The data were taken from a study of CD8 T cells in Susac syndrome. Study-wide context: Blood was drawn from patients with Susac syndrome. At that point, they were therapy-naive, on corticosteroids, or on intravenous immunoglobulin alone.

Sequencing was done on a sample of CD4+ T cells from PBMCs. The sequence came from a human donor with Susac syndrome. The gene calls are TRBV11-2 and TRBJ2-5; D may be TRBD1 (6 bases). The CDR3 region has the DNA TGTGCCAGCAGCTTAACTGGACTTACAGGGTTGGAGACCCAGTACTTC. It encodes CASSLTGLTGLETQYF.